Each of the 3 T cell receptor beta chains below was sequenced from the same sample in a study of molecular identifiers for immune sequencing clone quantification. MiXCR, applied by TCRdb to the PCR reads, yields one record per CDR3 protein. Of 40,000 to 45,000 distinct CDR3 sequences in the sample, roughly 19% were seen once. What was sequenced was naive CD8+ T cells from blood, with Jurkat cell RNA spiked in. The sample's subset: FACS-sorted CD8+CD4-CCR7+CD45RA+ naive T cells. The receptors were sampled from a human donor in good health. Some libraries in this study had Jurkat cell RNA spiked in.

The V and J genes are TRBV9 and TRBJ2-6; D is undetermined. V shed 4 bases and J shed 1 base, with 9 bases lying between them. This CDR3 contains 15 residues. CDR1 and CDR2 (germline): SGDLS, YYNGEE. The CDR3 here is CASSLEGSGANVLTF. The CDR3 DNA reads TGTGCCAGCAGCTTGGAAGGGTCTGGGGCCAACGTCCTGACTTTC.

This clonotype was recorded many times. This chain joins TRBV28 and TRBJ2-7; a weak D match, TRBD2 (6 bases). CDR3 length: 12 amino acids. Trimming cost V 2 bases and J 6 bases, with 8 bases left between them. The germline V gene has CDR1 MDHEN and CDR2 SYDVKM. Here the CDR3 DNA reads TGTGCCAGCAGTTTAGGGCGGGGCGAGCAGTACTTC. Translation gives CASSLGRGEQYF.

This clonotype was detected ten times or more. The chain links TRBV27 to TRBJ1-1; tentative D call: TRBD1 (6 bases). CDR3 length: 14 amino acids. Germline values: CDR1 MNHEY, CDR2 SMNVEV (reference sequence). V was pared by 7 bases and J by 4 bases, with 16 bases between. DNA of the CDR3: TGTGCCAGCATCGATCACGGGGGCGGCACTGAAGCTTTCTTT. Residues: CASIDHGGGTEAFF.